This TCR beta chain originates from a study of T cell responses to AZD1222 COVID-19 vaccine. Study-level points and caveats: Mapped onto spike, vaccine-associated CD4 TCRs spanned it and were dominant at 160-218 and 743-854. Clonal diversity was possibly underestimated, and white British individuals and females predominated among donors.

Notes on this clone: What it binds is unknown.

Germline CDR1 SGHTA, CDR2 FQGNSA. The CDR3 covers 14 residues. V lost 5 bases, J lost 6 bases, and 3 bases stayed unmatched. Sequencing used immunoSEQ multiplex PCR; TCRdb keeps in-frame clones, though not all of them. The data contain more than 90,000 clones, 80% to 85% of them seen just once; the ten biggest clones take up roughly 9.9%. The starting material was peripheral blood, obtained on day 0 of AZD1222 vaccination. This sequence originates from an adult in good health. The rearrangement links TRBV7-2 to TRBJ2-1; 11 bases map to TRBD1. This CDR3 is CASSGQGAFNEQFF. CDR3 DNA: TGTGCCAGCAGCGGACAGGGGGCTTTCAATGAGCAGTTCTTC.